A selection of T cell receptor beta chains follows, all from one sample in a study of breast tumors, draining lymph nodes, adjacent tissues. TCRdb reprocessed the multiplex PCR reads via MiXCR and lists one record per CDR3 protein. The table lists fewer than 15,000 distinct CDR3 sequences, roughly 60% of them singletons. The sample was tumor-adjacent breast tissue. These TCRs come from a female donor with breast cancer. Some clones in this sample may be carry-over from other donors' samples. CDR3s include the opening cysteine and the closing phenylalanine or tryptophan. D genes are given only for firm matches. Clone sizes are given selectively: once, few, many, or a class where the clone is expanded.

cdr3_aa: CATSAGDTSGQETQYF
cdr3_nt: TGTGCCACCAGTGCGGGAGATACTAGCGGACAAGAGACCCAGTACTTC
d_call: TRBD2
j_call: TRBJ2-5
v_call: TRBV27
clone_size: .

cdr3_aa: CANSDSSGVTGELFF
cdr3_nt: TGTGCCAACTCCGACTCCTCTGGGGTCACCGGGGAGCTGTTTTTT
d_call: .
j_call: TRBJ2-2
v_call: TRBV2
clone_size: .

cdr3_aa: CASSLRTGDVSSPLHF
cdr3_nt: TGTGCCAGCAGCTTAAGGACAGGGGATGTTTCTTCACCCCTCCACTTT
d_call: TRBD1
j_call: TRBJ1-6
v_call: TRBV7-9
clone_size: .

cdr3_aa: CASKGDRRTYEQYF
cdr3_nt: TGTGCCAGCAAGGGGGACAGACGAACCTACGAGCAGTACTTC
d_call: TRBD1
j_call: TRBJ2-7
v_call: TRBV2
clone_size: .

cdr3_aa: CSVDQGQIGYTF
cdr3_nt: TGCAGCGTTGATCAGGGGCAGATAGGCTACACCTTC
d_call: .
j_call: TRBJ1-2
v_call: TRBV29-1
clone_size: .

cdr3_aa: CATSEYNNSPLHF
cdr3_nt: TGTGCCACCAGTGAATACAATAATTCACCCCTCCACTTT
d_call: .
j_call: TRBJ1-6
v_call: TRBV24-1
clone_size: .

cdr3_aa: CASSLQETQYF
cdr3_nt: TGTGCCAGCAGCTTGCAAGAGACCCAGTACTTC
d_call: .
j_call: TRBJ2-5
v_call: TRBV7-6
clone_size: .

cdr3_aa: CASSYNQPQHF
cdr3_nt: TGTGCCAGCAGTTACAATCAGCCCCAGCATTTT
d_call: .
j_call: TRBJ1-5
v_call: TRBV2
clone_size: few

cdr3_aa: CASSPEGKTQYF
cdr3_nt: TGTGCCAGCTCACCGGAGGGGAAGACCCAGTACTTC
d_call: .
j_call: TRBJ2-5
v_call: TRBV18
clone_size: many

cdr3_aa: CASSLGGSNEQFF
cdr3_nt: TGCGCCAGCAGCTTGGGAGGTAGCAATGAGCAGTTCTTC
d_call: .
j_call: TRBJ2-1
v_call: TRBV5-1
clone_size: .

cdr3_aa: CASRASSGSRTGELFF
cdr3_nt: TGTGCCAGCAGAGCGTCTAGCGGGAGTCGAACCGGGGAGCTGTTTTTT
d_call: TRBD2
j_call: TRBJ2-2
v_call: TRBV6-6
clone_size: .